The T cell receptor (beta chain) under discussion was sequenced for a study of blood T cell repertoires in COVID-19. The overall study: Acute-phase and convalescent COVID-19 samples originated in the United States, Italy and Spain. From T cells, B-cell-depleted T cells, or PBMCs came the material, which was cDNA or gDNA.

Original handling: It was from reference gene primer amplification that nucleated cell counts were estimated. TCRdb's table, derived via immunoSEQ multiplex PCR, lists solely in-frame clones and lacks some. That table furnishes V, J and clone size, whereas the DNA furnished D and trimming. The profile covers around 450,000 clones, with approximately 90% appearing a single time and roughly 4.3% taken by the ten largest. Trimming at V came to 5 bases and at J to 5 bases, leaving 8 bases not matched to a gene. CDR3 length equals 15 residues. Germline CDR1 is SEHNR and CDR2 is FQNEAQ (reference sequence).

The sequencing sample was made of peripheral blood. The TCR was taken from a woman aged 25 to 39 with acute or convalescent COVID-19. The rearrangement uses TRBV7-9 and TRBJ2-5; 10 nucleotides agree with TRBD2. In DNA, the CDR3 is TGTGCCAGCAGCCCAAGAAGCGGGGGGGTGGAGACCCAGTACTTC. The encoded protein is CASSPRSGGVETQYF.